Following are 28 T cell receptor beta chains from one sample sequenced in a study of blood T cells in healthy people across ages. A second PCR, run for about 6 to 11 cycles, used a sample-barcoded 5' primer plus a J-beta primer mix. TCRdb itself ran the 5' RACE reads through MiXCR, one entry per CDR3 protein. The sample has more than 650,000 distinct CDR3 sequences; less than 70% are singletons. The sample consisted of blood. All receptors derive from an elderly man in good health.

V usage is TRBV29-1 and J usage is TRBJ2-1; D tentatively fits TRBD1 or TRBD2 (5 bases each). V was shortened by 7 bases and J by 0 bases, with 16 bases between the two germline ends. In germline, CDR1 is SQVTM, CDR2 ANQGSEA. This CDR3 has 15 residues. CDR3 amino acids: CSAAEGLSSYNEQFF. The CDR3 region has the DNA TGCAGCGCCGCTGAGGGGTTAAGCTCCTACAATGAGCAGTTCTTC.

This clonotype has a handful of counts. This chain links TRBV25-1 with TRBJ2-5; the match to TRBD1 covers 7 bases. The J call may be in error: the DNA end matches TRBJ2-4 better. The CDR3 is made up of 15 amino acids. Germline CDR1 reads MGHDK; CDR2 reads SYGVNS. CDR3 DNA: TGTGCCAGCAGTGAGACCGGGACAGCGAGAAACATTCAGTACTTC. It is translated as CASSETGTARNIQYF.

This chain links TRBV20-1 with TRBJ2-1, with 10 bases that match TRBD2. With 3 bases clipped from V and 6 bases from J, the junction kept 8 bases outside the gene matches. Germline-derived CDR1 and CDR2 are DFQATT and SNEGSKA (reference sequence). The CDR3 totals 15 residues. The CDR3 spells CSARDSGGPGNEQFF. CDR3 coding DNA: TGCAGTGCTAGGGATAGCGGGGGGCCGGGCAATGAGCAGTTCTTC.

The DNA of the CDR3 is TGTGCCAGCAGCTCGGGACTAGCGGGAGGTCAGACCCAGTACTTC. Translation: CASSSGLAGGQTQYF. V gene TRBV5-4 combines with J gene TRBJ2-7; 15 bases line up with TRBD2. The closer fit of TRBJ2-5 to the DNA end suggests the J call may be wrong. Germline values: CDR1 SGHNT, CDR2 YYREEE (reference sequence). The CDR3 loop spans 15 amino acids.

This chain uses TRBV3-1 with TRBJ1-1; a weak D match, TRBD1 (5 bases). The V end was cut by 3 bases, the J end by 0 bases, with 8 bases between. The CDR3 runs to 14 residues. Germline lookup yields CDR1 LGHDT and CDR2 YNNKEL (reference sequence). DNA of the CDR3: TGTGCCAGCAGCCACCGGGACCTGAACACTGAAGCTTTCTTT. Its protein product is CASSHRDLNTEAFF. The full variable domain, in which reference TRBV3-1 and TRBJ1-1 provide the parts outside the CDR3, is DTAVSQTPKYLVTQMGNDKSIKCEQNLGHDTMYWYKQDSKKFLKIMFSYNNKELIINETVPNRFSPKSPDKAHLNLHINSLELGDSAVYFCASSHRDLNTEAFFGQGTRLTVV.

The DNA for the CDR3 is TGCAGCGTTGAAGCCCGGACTAGCGGGGACCCCAATGAGCAGTACTTC. This gives the protein CSVEARTSGDPNEQYF. The chain carries TRBV29-1 and TRBJ2-7, with 12 positions matching TRBD2. This CDR3 is 16 amino acids long. J lost 7 bases, V lost 1 base, and 11 bases had no gene match. Germline loops: CDR1 SQVTM, CDR2 ANQGSEA.

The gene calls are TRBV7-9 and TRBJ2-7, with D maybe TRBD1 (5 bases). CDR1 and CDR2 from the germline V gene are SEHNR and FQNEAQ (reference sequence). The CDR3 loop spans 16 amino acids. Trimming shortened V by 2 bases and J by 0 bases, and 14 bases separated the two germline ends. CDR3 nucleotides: TGTGCCAGCAGCTTAATGGGGCAGGGAAGCTCCTACGAGCAGTACTTC. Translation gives CASSLMGQGSSYEQYF.

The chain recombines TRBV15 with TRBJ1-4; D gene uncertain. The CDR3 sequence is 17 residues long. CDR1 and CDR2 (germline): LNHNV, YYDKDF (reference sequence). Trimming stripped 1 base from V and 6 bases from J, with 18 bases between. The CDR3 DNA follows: TGTGCCACCAGCAGAGGATCTTCTTATTGGGGTGATGAAAAACTGTTTTTT. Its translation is CATSRGSSYWGDEKLFF.

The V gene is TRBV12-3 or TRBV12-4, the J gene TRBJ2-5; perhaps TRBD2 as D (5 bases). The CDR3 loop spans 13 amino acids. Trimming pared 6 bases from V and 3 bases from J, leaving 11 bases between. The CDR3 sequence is CASSLSEEETQYF. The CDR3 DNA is TGTGCCAGCAGCCTCTCGGAGGAAGAGACCCAGTACTTC.

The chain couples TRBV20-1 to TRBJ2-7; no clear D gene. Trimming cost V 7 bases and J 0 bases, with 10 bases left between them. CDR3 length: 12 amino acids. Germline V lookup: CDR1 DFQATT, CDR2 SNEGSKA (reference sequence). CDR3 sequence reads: CSGGRVSYEQYF. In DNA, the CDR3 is TGCAGTGGAGGACGGGTCTCCTACGAGCAGTACTTC.

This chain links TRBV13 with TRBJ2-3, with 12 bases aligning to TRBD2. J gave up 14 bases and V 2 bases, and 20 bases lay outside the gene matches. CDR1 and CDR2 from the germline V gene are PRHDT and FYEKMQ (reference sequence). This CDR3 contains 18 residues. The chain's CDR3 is CASSLRTGLAGSRRYAYF. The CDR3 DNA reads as TGTGCCAGCAGCTTACGAACCGGACTAGCGGGATCCCGCAGATACGCGTATTTT.

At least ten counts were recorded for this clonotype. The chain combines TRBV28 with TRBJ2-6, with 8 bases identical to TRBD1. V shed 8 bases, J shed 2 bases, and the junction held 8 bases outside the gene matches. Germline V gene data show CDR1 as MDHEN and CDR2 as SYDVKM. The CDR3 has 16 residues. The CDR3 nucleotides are TGTGCCAGCGGTACTACAGGGGGGCCTGGGGCCAACGTCCTGACTTTC. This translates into CASGTTGGPGANVLTF.

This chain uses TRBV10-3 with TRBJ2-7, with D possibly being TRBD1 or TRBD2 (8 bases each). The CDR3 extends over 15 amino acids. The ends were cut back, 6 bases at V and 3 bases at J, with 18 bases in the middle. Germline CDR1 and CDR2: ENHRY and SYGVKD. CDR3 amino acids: CAISQVAGTGYEQYF. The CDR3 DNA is TGTGCCATCAGCCAAGTAGCGGGGACAGGCTACGAGCAGTACTTC.

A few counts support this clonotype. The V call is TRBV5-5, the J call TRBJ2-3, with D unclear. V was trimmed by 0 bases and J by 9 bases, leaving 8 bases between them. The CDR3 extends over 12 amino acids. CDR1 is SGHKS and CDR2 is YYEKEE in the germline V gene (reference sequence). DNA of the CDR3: TGTGCCAGCAGCTTGGAGACGGGCACGCAGTATTTT. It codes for CASSLETGTQYF.

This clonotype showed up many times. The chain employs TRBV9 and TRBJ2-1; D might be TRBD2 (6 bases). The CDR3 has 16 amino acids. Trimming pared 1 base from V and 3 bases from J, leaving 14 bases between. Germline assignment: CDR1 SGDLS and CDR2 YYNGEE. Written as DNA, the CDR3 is TGTGCCAGCAGCGTACGCCGCCAAGCGGGCTACAATGAGCAGTTCTTC. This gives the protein CASSVRRQAGYNEQFF. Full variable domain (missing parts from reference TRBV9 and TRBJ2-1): DSGVTQTPKHLITATGQRVTLRCSPRSGDLSVYWYQQSLDQGLQFLIQYYNGEERAKGNILERFSAQQFPDLHSELNLSSLELGDSALYFCASSVRRQAGYNEQFFGPGTRLTVL.

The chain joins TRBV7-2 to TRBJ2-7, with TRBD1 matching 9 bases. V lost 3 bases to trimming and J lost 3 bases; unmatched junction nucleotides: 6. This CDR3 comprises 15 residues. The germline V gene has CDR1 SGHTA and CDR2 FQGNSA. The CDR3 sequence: CASSLATGGNYEQYF. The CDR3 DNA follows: TGTGCCAGCAGCTTGGCGACAGGGGGGAACTACGAGCAGTACTTC.

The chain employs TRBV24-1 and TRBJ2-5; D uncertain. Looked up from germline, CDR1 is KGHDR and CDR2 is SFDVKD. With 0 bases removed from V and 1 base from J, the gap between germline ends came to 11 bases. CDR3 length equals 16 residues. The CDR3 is CATSDLGVGTQETQYF. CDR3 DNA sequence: TGTGCCACCAGTGATTTGGGAGTTGGTACCCAAGAGACCCAGTACTTC.

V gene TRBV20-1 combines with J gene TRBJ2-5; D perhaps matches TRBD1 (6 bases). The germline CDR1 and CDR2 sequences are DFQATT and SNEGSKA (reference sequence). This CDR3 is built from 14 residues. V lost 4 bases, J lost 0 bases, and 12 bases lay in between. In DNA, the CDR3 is TGCAGTGCTATACATACAGGGTACCAAGAGACCCAGTACTTC. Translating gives CSAIHTGYQETQYF.

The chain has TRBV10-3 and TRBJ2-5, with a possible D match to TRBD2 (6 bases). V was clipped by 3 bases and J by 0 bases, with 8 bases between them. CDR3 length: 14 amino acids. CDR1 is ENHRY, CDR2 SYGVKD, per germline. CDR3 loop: CAISDGTHQETQYF. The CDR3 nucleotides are TGTGCCATCAGTGACGGGACTCACCAAGAGACCCAGTACTTC.

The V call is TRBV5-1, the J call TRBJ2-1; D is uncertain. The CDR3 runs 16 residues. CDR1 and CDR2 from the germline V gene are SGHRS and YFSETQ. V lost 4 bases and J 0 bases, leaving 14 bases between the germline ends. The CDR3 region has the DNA TGCGCCAGCAGCGTGGTGCAGGCTAGCTCCTACAATGAGCAGTTCTTC. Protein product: CASSVVQASSYNEQFF.

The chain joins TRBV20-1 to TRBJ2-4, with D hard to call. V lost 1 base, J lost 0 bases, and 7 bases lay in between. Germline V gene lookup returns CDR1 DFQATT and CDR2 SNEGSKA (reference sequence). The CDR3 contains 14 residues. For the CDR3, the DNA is TGCAGTGCTAGAGCGGATCAAGCCAAAAACATTCAGTACTTC. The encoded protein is CSARADQAKNIQYF.

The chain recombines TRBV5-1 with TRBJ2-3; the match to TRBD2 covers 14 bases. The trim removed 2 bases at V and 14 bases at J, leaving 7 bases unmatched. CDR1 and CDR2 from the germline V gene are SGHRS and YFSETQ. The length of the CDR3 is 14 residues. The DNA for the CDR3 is TGCGCCAGCAGCTTCGGGACTAGCGGGGGAGACGCGTATTTT. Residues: CASSFGTSGGDAYF.

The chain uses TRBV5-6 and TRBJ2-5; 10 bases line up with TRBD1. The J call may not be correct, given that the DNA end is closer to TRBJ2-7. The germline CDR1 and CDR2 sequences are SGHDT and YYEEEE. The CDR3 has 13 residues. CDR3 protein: CASRRTGGNEQYF. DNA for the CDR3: TGTGCCAGCAGGAGGACAGGGGGAAACGAGCAGTACTTC.

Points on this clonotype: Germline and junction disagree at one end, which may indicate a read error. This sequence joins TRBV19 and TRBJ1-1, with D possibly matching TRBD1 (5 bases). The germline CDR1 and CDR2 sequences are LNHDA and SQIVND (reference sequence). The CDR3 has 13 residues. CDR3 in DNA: TGTGCCAGTAACGGGGGGTCGAACGCTGAAGCTTTCTTT. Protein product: CASNGGSNAEAFF.

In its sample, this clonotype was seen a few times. The CDR3, as DNA: TGTGCCAGCAGCGTCCAGGGCGCGAGTGCGAATGAGCAGTTCTTC. Amino acids: CASSVQGASANEQFF. The V and J genes are TRBV7-2 and TRBJ2-1, with a tentative D call TRBD1 (5 bases). The CDR3 loop spans 15 amino acids. Germline CDR1 is SGHTA and CDR2 is FQGNSA. The germline V and J ends were trimmed by 5 bases and 7 bases, with 18 bases remaining between them. Looking up the rest from reference TRBV7-2 and TRBJ2-1 gives the full variable domain: GAGVSQSPSNKVTEKGKDVELRCDPISGHTALYWYRQSLGQGLEFLIYFQGNSAPDKSGLPSDRFSAERTGGSVSTLTIQRTQQEDSAVYLCASSVQGASANEQFFGPGTRLTVL.

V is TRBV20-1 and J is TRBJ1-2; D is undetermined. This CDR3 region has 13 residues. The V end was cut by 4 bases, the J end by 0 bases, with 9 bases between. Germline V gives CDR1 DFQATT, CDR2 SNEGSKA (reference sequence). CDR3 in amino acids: CSATNRANYGYTF. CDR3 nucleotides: TGCAGTGCTACTAACAGAGCTAACTATGGCTACACCTTC.

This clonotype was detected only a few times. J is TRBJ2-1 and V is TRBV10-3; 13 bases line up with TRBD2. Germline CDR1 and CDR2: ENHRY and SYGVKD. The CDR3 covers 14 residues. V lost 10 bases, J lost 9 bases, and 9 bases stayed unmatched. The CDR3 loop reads CATDGTSGKGEQFF. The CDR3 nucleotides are TGTGCCACCGACGGGACTAGCGGGAAGGGTGAGCAGTTCTTC.

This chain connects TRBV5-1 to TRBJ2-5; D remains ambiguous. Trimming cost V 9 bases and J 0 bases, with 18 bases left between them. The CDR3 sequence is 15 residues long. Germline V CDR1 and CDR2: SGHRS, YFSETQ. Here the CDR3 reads CANLIDGLNQETQYF. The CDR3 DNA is TGCGCCAACTTAATCGACGGATTAAACCAAGAGACCCAGTACTTC. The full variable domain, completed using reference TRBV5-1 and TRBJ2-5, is KAGVTQTPRYLIKTRGQQVTLSCSPISGHRSVSWYQQTPGQGLQFLFEYFSETQRNKGNFPGRFSGRQFSNSRSEMNVSTLELGDSALYLCANLIDGLNQETQYFGPGTRLLVL.